This TCR beta chain was sequenced during a study of ipilimumab plus nivolumab after autologous stem cell transplantation. Turning to the study itself: Patients received a median of roughly 5 ipilimumab and about 8 nivolumab doses.

Ipilimumab, 1 mg/kg, started 14 to 28 days after autologous transplant. Dosing: nivolumab 3 mg/kg IV, weeks 1, 4, 7, 10, then every two weeks to week 26. Produced via immunoSEQ multiplex PCR; TCRdb's table is partial and in-frame only. The data contain around 12,000 clones, roughly 75% of them singletons. The source material was PBMCs, sampled in a trial of ipilimumab plus nivolumab as post-transplant consolidation. This clonotype originated in a male donor with multiple myeloma.

CDR3 sequence: CASSATVVSTQYF. The CDR3 nucleotides are TGTGCCAGCAGTGCGACAGTAGTCTCGACCCAGTACTTC. The rearrangement uses TRBV27 and TRBJ2-5; TRBD1 is a possible D gene (5 bases). Trimming removed 5 bases from V and 7 bases from J, with 14 bases in between. CDR1 and CDR2 from the germline V gene are MNHEY and SMNVEV (reference sequence). This CDR3 has 13 residues.